One TCR beta chain is described in this entry. The data are from a study of blood T cell repertoires in COVID-19. Background on the study: From T cells, B-cell-depleted T cells, or PBMCs came the material, which was cDNA or gDNA.

TCRdb keeps only in-frame clones here, not all; method: immunoSEQ multiplex PCR. This table has hundreds of thousands of clones, 70% to 90% appearing once. The receptor comes from a woman between 18 and 29 years old with acute or convalescent COVID-19. The sequencing input was peripheral blood.

The CDR3 loop is CATSGEQGGGNQPQHF. CDR3 nucleotides: TGTGCCACCAGCGGGGAACAGGGGGGGGGCAATCAGCCCCAGCATTTT. The chain combines TRBV15 with TRBJ1-5; 8 bases are shared with TRBD1. This CDR3 has 16 amino acids. V was clipped by 5 bases and J by 2 bases; unmatched bases: 8. Germline-derived CDR1 and CDR2 are LNHNV and YYDKDF (reference sequence).